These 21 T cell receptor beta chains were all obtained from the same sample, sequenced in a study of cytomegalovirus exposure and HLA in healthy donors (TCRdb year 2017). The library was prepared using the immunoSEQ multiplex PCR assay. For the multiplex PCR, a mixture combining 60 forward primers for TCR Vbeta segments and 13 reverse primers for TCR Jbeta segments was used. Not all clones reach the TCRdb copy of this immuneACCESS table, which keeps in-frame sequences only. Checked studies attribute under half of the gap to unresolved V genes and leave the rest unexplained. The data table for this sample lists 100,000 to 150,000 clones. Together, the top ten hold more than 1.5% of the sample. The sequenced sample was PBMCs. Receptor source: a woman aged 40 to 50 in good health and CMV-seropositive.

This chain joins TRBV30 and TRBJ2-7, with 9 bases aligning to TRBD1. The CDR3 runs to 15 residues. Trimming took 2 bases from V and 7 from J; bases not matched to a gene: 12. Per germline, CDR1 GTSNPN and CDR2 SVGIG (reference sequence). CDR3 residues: CAWSPKKIGTGEQYF. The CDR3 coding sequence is TGTGCCTGGAGTCCAAAGAAGATTGGGACAGGGGAGCAGTACTTC.

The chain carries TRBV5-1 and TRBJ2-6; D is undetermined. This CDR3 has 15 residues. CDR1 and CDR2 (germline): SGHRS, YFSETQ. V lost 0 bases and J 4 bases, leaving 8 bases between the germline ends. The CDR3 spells CASSLVALGANVLTF. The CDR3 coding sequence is TGCGCCAGCAGCTTGGTGGCCCTCGGGGCCAACGTCCTGACTTTC.

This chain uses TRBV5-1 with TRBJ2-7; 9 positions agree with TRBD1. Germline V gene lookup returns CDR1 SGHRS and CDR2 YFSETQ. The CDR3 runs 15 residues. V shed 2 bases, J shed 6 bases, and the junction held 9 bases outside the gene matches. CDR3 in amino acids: CASSFDRGKVGEQYF. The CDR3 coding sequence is TGCGCCAGCAGCTTTGACAGGGGGAAAGTCGGCGAGCAGTACTTC. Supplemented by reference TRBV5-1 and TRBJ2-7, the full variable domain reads KAGVTQTPRYLIKTRGQQVTLSCSPISGHRSVSWYQQTPGQGLQFLFEYFSETQRNKGNFPGRFSGRQFSNSRSEMNVSTLELGDSALYLCASSFDRGKVGEQYFGPGTRLTVT.

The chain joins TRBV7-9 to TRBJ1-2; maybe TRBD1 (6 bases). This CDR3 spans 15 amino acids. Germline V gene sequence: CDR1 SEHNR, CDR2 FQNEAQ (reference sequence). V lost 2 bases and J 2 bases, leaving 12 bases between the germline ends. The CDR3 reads CASSLTRQENYGYTF. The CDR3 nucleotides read TGTGCCAGCAGCTTAACCAGACAGGAGAACTATGGCTACACCTTC. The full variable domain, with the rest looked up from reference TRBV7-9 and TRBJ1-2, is DTGVSQNPRHKITKRGQNVTFRCDPISEHNRLYWYRQTLGQGPEFLTYFQNEAQLEKSRLLSDRFSAERPKGSFSTLEIQRTEQGDSAMYLCASSLTRQENYGYTFGSGTRLTVV.

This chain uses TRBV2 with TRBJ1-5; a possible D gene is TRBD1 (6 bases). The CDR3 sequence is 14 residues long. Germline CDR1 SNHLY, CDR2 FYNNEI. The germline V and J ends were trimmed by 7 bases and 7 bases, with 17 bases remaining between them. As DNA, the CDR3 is TGTGCCAGCAATTCGAGAACAGGGTCCCAGCCCCAGCATTTT. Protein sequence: CASNSRTGSQPQHF.

The CDR3 nucleotides are TGCGCCAGCAGGGGGACTAGCGGGGGTGGTGGTGAGCAGTTCTTC. Translation: CASRGTSGGGGEQFF. The chain combines TRBV5-1 with TRBJ2-1, with TRBD2 identical over 14 bases. Trimming took 5 bases from V and 9 from J; bases not matched to a gene: 7. The length of the CDR3 is 15 residues. Germline loops: CDR1 SGHRS, CDR2 YFSETQ.

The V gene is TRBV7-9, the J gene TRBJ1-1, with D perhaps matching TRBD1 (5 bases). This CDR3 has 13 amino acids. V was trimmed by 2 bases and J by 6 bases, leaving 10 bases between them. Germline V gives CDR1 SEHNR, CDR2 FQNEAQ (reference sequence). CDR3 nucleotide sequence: TGTGCCAGCAGCTTATTGGGGGGGGCTGAAGCTTTCTTT. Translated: CASSLLGGAEAFF.

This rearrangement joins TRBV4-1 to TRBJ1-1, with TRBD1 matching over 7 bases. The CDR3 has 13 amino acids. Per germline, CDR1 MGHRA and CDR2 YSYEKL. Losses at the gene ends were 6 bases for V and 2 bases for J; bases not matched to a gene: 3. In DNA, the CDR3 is TGCGCCAGCAGGGGGACAGACAACACTGAAGCTTTCTTT. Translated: CASRGTDNTEAFF.

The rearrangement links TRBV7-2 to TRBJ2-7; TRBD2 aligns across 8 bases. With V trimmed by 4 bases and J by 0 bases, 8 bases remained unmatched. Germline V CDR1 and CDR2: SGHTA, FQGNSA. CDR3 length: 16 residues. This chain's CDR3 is CASSSLVTSGSYEQYF. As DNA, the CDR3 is TGTGCCAGCAGCTCCCTCGTAACTAGCGGCTCCTACGAGCAGTACTTC.

This CDR3 is CASSLRASYEQYF. CDR3 sequence (DNA): TGTGCCAGCAGCCTCCGCGCCTCCTACGAGCAGTACTTC. V gene TRBV7-6 combines with J gene TRBJ2-7; D remains ambiguous. The V end was cut by 5 bases, the J end by 0 bases, with 8 bases between. Germline CDR1 SGHVS, CDR2 FNYEAQ. This CDR3 contains 13 residues.

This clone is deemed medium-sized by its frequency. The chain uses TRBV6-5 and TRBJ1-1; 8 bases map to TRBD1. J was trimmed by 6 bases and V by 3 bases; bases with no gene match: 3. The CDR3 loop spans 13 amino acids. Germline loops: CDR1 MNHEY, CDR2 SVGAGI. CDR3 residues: CASSYTGGAEAFF. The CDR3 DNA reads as TGTGCCAGCAGTTATACAGGGGGAGCTGAAGCTTTCTTT.

Here the CDR3 reads CASSLRGSDTGELFF. Written as DNA, the CDR3 is TGTGCCAGCAGCCTTCGGGGATCGGACACCGGGGAGCTGTTTTTT. The rearrangement uses TRBV7-9 and TRBJ2-2, with a weak D call TRBD2 (5 bases). Germline V gene data show CDR1 as SEHNR and CDR2 as FQNEAQ (reference sequence). This CDR3 is built from 15 residues. V lost 5 bases, J lost 3 bases, and 13 bases lay in between.

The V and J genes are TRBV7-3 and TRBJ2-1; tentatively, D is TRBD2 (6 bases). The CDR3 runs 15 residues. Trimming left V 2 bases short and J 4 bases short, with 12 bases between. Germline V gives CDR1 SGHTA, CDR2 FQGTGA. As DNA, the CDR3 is TGTGCCAGCAGCTTAGGGAGCGGGTTTTACAATGAGCAGTTCTTC. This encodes CASSLGSGFYNEQFF.

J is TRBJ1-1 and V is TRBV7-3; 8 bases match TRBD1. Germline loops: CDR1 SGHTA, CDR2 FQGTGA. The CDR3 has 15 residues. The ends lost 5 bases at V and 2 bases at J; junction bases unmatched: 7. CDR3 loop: CASSPHGQGNTEAFF. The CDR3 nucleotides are TGTGCCAGCAGCCCCCATGGACAGGGTAACACTGAAGCTTTCTTT.

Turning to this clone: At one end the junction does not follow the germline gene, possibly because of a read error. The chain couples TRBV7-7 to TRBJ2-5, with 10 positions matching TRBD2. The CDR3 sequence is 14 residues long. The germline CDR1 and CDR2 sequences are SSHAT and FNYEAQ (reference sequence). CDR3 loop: CASSFGLAEETQYF. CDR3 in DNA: TGTGCTAGCAGCTTCGGACTAGCGGAAGAGACCCAGTACTTC. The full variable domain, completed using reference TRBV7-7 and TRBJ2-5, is GAGVSQSPRYKVTKRGQDVTLRCDPISSHATLYWYQQALGQGPEFLTYFNYEAQPDKSGLPSDRFSAERPEGSISTLTIQRTEQRDSAMYRCASSFGLAEETQYFGPGTRLLVL.

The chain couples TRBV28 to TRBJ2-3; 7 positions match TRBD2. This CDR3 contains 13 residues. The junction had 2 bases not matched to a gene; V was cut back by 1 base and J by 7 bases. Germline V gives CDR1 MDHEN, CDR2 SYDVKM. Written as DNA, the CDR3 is TGTGCCAGCAGTTTATTAAGCGGGAATACGCAGTATTTT. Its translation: CASSLLSGNTQYF.

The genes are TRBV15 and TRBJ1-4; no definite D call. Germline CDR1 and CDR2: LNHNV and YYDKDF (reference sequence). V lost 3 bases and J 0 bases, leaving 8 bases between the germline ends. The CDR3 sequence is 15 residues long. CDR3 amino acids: CATSSTAATNEKLFF. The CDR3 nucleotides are TGTGCCACCAGCAGCACAGCGGCAACTAATGAAAAACTGTTTTTT.

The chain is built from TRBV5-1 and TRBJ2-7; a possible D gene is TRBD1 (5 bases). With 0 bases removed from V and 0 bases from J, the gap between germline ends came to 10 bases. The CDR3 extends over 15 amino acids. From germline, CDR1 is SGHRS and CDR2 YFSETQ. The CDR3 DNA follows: TGCGCCAGCAGCTTGGCGGACACCTACTCCTACGAGCAGTACTTC. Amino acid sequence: CASSLADTYSYEQYF.

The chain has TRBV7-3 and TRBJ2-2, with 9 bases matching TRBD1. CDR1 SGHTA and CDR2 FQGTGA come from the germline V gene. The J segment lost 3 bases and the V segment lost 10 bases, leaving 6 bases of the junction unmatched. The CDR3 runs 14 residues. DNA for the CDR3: TGTGCCACCAAACAGGGGGCTGACACCGGGGAGCTGTTTTTT. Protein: CATKQGADTGELFF.

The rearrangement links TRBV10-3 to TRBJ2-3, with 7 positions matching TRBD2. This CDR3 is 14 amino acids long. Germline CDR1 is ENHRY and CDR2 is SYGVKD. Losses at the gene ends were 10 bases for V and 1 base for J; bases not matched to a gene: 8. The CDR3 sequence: CATERDGGTDTQYF. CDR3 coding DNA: TGTGCCACCGAGCGGGACGGGGGCACAGATACGCAGTATTTT.

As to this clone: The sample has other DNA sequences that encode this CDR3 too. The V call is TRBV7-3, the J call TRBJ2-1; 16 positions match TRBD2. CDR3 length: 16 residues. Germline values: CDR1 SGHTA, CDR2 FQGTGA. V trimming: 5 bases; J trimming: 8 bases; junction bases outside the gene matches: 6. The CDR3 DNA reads TGTGCCAGCAGCCCTCTGGGACTAGCGGGAGGGGATGAGCAGTTCTTC. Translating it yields CASSPLGLAGGDEQFF.